The rows below give T cell receptor beta chains drawn from one sample of a study of identical twins. TCRdb used MiXCR to reprocess the 5' RACE reads, holding one entry per CDR3 protein. The table has some 790,000 distinct CDR3 sequences, roughly 18% seen once. The same sample was also used in a study of T cells expressing NK-cell markers.

The sequenced sample was PBMCs. The receptors come from a woman between 18 and 29 years old in good health. CDR3s include the opening cysteine and the closing phenylalanine or tryptophan. Fields, in order: D gene, clone size, J gene, V gene, CDR3 protein, CDR3 DNA. The D gene is left open where the match is weak. Not every row has a clone size; where given, it reads once, few, many or a size class.

>.|few|TRBJ2-5|TRBV5-6
CASRWGETQYF
TGTGCCAGCAGGTGGGGGGAGACCCAGTACTTC
>TRBD1|.|TRBJ2-5|TRBV29-1
CSGRGTVLPKETQYF
TGCAGCGGGAGAGGGACAGTTCTGCCGAAAGAGACCCAGTACTTC
>TRBD1|few|TRBJ2-1|TRBV12-3/TRBV12-4
CASSLSRRGRFNEQFF
TGTGCCAGCAGTTTAAGTCGCAGGGGGCGATTCAATGAGCAGTTCTTC
>TRBD1|.|TRBJ2-7|TRBV3-1
CASSQDPRLQGWWQYF
TGTGCCAGCAGCCAAGACCCCCGGTTACAGGGGTGGTGGCAGTACTTC
>TRBD2|few|TRBJ2-1|TRBV18
CASSLSGRRDEQFF
TGTGCCAGCTCACTTAGCGGGCGAAGGGATGAGCAGTTCTTC
>.|many|TRBJ2-1|TRBV12-3/TRBV12-4
CASRQEAYEQFF
TGTGCCAGCCGTCAAGAGGCCTATGAGCAGTTCTTC
>.|few|TRBJ2-7|TRBV3-1
CASSQDVASYEQYF
TGTGCCAGCAGCCAAGATGTAGCCTCCTACGAGCAGTACTTC
>TRBD1|few|TRBJ1-1|TRBV20-1
CSARDSLEAFF
TGCAGTGCCAGGGACAGCCTTGAAGCTTTCTTT
>.|.|TRBJ2-1|TRBV7-8
CASSFAGGGRYNEQFF
TGTGCCAGCAGCTTTGCAGGGGGGGGACGTTACAATGAGCAGTTCTTC
>TRBD1|.|TRBJ1-1|TRBV3-1
CASSQDLRRTGVAFF
TGTGCCAGCAGCCAAGATTTACGCAGGACAGGGGTCGCTTTCTTT
>.|many|TRBJ2-2|TRBV6-6
CATRGIGELFF
TGTGCCACACGGGGCATCGGGGAGCTGTTTTTT
>.|many|TRBJ2-1|TRBV7-2
CASSLARQPFHEQFF
TGTGCCAGCAGCTTAGCGAGACAGCCTTTCCATGAGCAGTTCTTC
>.|.|TRBJ2-6|TRBV5-1
CASSSGSLAGANVLTF
TGCGCCAGCAGTTCGGGGTCCCTGGCTGGGGCCAACGTCCTGACTTTC
>TRBD2|many|TRBJ2-7|TRBV10-3
CAISESGTSGGRYEQYF
TGTGCCATCAGTGAGTCAGGGACTAGCGGGGGGCGATACGAGCAGTACTTC
>.|.|TRBJ2-2|TRBV29-1
CSVSGNTGELFF
TGCAGCGTCTCAGGGAACACCGGGGAGCTGTTTTTT
>.|few|TRBJ1-3|TRBV7-2
CASSFTGLHLYF
TGTGCCAGCAGTTTTACAGGTCTCCACCTCTATTTT
>.|.|TRBJ2-1|TRBV30
CAWSVSAYNEQFF
TGTGCCTGGAGTGTATCCGCCTACAATGAGCAGTTCTTC
>.|few|TRBJ2-1|TRBV13
CASSFFSSSYNEQFF
TGTGCCAGCAGCTTTTTTAGCAGCTCCTACAATGAGCAGTTCTTC
>.|many|TRBJ2-7|TRBV5-1
CASSLSPGTSYEQYF
TGCGCCAGCAGCTTGAGCCCCGGGACCTCCTACGAGCAGTACTTC
>TRBD2|few|TRBJ2-1|TRBV6-2/TRBV6-3
CASSPRTSAPLYNEQFF
TGTGCCAGCAGTCCCCGGACTAGCGCACCGTTGTACAATGAGCAGTTCTTC
>TRBD1|.|TRBJ2-5|TRBV4-3
CASSQGLQGVRETQYF
TGCGCCAGCAGCCAAGGGTTACAGGGGGTACGAGAGACCCAGTACTTC
>.|.|TRBJ2-1|TRBV29-1
CSSLRDSYNNEQFF
TGCAGCTCCCTCCGGGACTCGTACAACAATGAGCAGTTCTTC
>TRBD2|few|TRBJ2-3|TRBV29-1
CSARWASGSGDTQYF
TGCAGCGCCCGATGGGCTAGCGGGAGTGGGGATACGCAGTATTTT
>.|many|TRBJ1-5|TRBV5-1
CASSEGGGNQPQHF
TGCGCCAGCAGCGAGGGAGGAGGCAATCAGCCCCAGCATTTT
>.|.|TRBJ2-3|TRBV21-1
CASSKPGLVADTQYF
TGTGCCAGCAGCAAACCGGGACTAGTGGCAGATACGCAGTATTTT
>.|few|TRBJ2-4|TRBV12-3/TRBV12-4
CASSFRQGKNIQYF
TGTGCCAGCAGTTTCCGTCAGGGGAAAAACATTCAGTACTTC
>.|few|TRBJ1-1|TRBV12-3/TRBV12-4
CAGRGRGTRRAFF
TGTGCCGGTCGCGGCAGGGGAACTCGGCGAGCTTTCTTT
>.|few|TRBJ2-1|TRBV20-1
CSAREGNEQFF
TGCAGTGCTAGGGAGGGTAATGAGCAGTTCTTC
>.|.|TRBJ1-2|TRBV5-4
CASSLDTKGYGYTF
TGTGCCAGCAGCTTGGATACAAAGGGCTATGGCTACACCTTC
>.|once|TRBJ1-2|TRBV7-2
CASSFGSTNYGYTF
TGTGCCAGCAGCTTTGGTTCCACTAACTATGGCTACACCTTC
>.|.|TRBJ2-1|TRBV6-2/TRBV6-3
CASSRTPTEQFF
TGTGCCAGCAGCCGAACCCCGACTGAGCAGTTCTTC
>.|few|TRBJ2-7|TRBV12-3/TRBV12-4
CASSKGSFYEQYF
TGTGCCAGCAGCAAAGGATCCTTCTACGAGCAGTACTTC
>TRBD1|.|TRBJ2-7|TRBV20-1
CSASWTGRHEQYF
TGCAGTGCTAGTTGGACAGGGAGGCACGAGCAGTACTTC
>TRBD1|.|TRBJ2-4|TRBV5-5
CASSLEGAENIQYF
TGTGCCAGCAGCTTGGAGGGGGCTGAAAACATTCAGTACTTC
>.|.|TRBJ1-1|TRBV3-1
CASSQARGTEAFF
TGTGCCAGCAGCCAAGCTCGGGGCACTGAAGCTTTCTTT
>.|.|TRBJ2-1|TRBV6-1
CASSIGGPLYEQFF
TGTGCCAGCAGTATCGGGGGACCTCTCTATGAGCAGTTCTTC
>.|few|TRBJ1-5|TRBV5-1
CASSPGSEGQPQHF
TGCGCCAGCAGCCCGGGGTCGGAGGGGCAGCCCCAGCATTTT
>TRBD2|.|TRBJ2-1|TRBV24-1
CATSDTTSGSYEQFF
TGTGCCACCAGTGATACGACTAGCGGGAGCTATGAGCAGTTCTTC
>.|.|TRBJ2-7|TRBV19
CASSPGTFTYEQYF
TGTGCCAGTAGTCCCGGGACTTTCACCTACGAGCAGTACTTC
>.|few|TRBJ1-2|TRBV11-2
CASSLDYSGARTSYGYTF
TGTGCCAGCAGCTTAGACTATTCCGGGGCCAGAACTTCCTATGGCTACACCTTC
>TRBD1|.|TRBJ2-4|TRBV20-1
CSGLTGTGAKNIQYF
TGCAGTGGCCTCACCGGGACAGGGGCCAAAAACATTCAGTACTTC
>.|many|TRBJ2-5|TRBV5-6
CASSFPSQETQYF
TGTGCCAGCAGCTTTCCCTCCCAAGAGACCCAGTACTTC
>.|.|TRBJ1-2|TRBV20-1
CTGRGPNYGYTF
TGCACCGGGAGGGGACCTAACTATGGCTACACCTTC
>TRBD1|.|TRBJ1-5|TRBV12-3/TRBV12-4
CASRAGTGGIQPQHF
TGTGCCAGCAGAGCCGGGACAGGGGGGATTCAGCCCCAGCATTTT
>TRBD2|.|TRBJ2-1|TRBV4-3
CASSQASGRSGYEQFF
TGCGCCAGCAGCCAGGCGAGCGGGAGGAGTGGCTATGAGCAGTTCTTC
>.|few|TRBJ2-7|TRBV5-1
CASSNRDTYEQYF
TGCGCCAGCAGTAACAGGGATACCTACGAGCAGTACTTC
>.|.|TRBJ2-3|TRBV27
CASAGGGSRLTQYF
TGTGCCAGCGCTGGTGGGGGGTCCAGGCTTACGCAGTATTTT
>.|.|TRBJ2-3|TRBV20-1
CSATLWDTQYF
TGCAGTGCTACCCTATGGGATACGCAGTATTTT
>.|.|TRBJ2-5|TRBV3-1
CASSQDPSGGTQYF
TGTGCCAGCAGCCAAGATCCTTCCGGGGGGACCCAGTACTTC
>.|.|TRBJ1-2|TRBV12-3/TRBV12-4
CASSSRPIGYTF
TGTGCCAGCAGTTCGAGACCTATTGGCTACACCTTC
>TRBD2|.|TRBJ2-6|TRBV6-1
CASQTGTIPSGANVLTF
TGTGCCAGCCAGACCGGGACTATTCCATCTGGGGCCAACGTCCTGACTTTC
>.|.|TRBJ2-7|TRBV12-3/TRBV12-4
CATSTSLAYSYEQYF
TGTGCCACCTCAACCAGTTTAGCGTACTCCTACGAGCAGTACTTC
>TRBD1|few|TRBJ1-1|TRBV12-3/TRBV12-4
CASSLTAGGTEAFF
TGTGCCAGCAGTTTAACGGCAGGGGGCACTGAAGCTTTCTTT
>.|many|TRBJ1-2|TRBV12-3/TRBV12-4
CASSSGDTGYTF
TGTGCCAGCAGTTCAGGGGATACTGGCTACACCTTC
>TRBD2|.|TRBJ2-3|TRBV24-1
CATSDHREAQYF
TGTGCCACCAGTGATCACCGGGAGGCGCAGTATTTT
>TRBD2|.|TRBJ2-7|TRBV7-8
CASSSRTSGRAGEQYF
TGTGCCAGCAGCTCGAGGACTAGCGGGAGGGCCGGCGAGCAGTACTTC
>.|.|TRBJ2-5|TRBV12-3/TRBV12-4
CASSLSRRSYF
TGTGCCAGCAGTTTGTCCAGGCGGTCGTACTTC
>.|few|TRBJ2-7|TRBV12-3/TRBV12-4
CASTTSAGARSEQYF
TGTGCCAGCACCACGTCAGCAGGGGCAAGGTCCGAGCAGTACTTC
>TRBD1|.|TRBJ2-5|TRBV5-1
CASSGEGAPETQYF
TGCGCCAGCAGCGGAGAGGGGGCCCCAGAGACCCAGTACTTC